The rows below give T cell receptor beta chains drawn from one sample of a study of T cell changes during pregnancy in multiple sclerosis. Repertoires were generated with immunoSEQ multiplex PCR, while TCRdb's copy carries only in-frame clones and drops some. The repertoire consists of some 60,000 clones, with about 92% occurring once and the leading ten covering around 2.8%. The source was peripheral blood, collected in the second trimester of pregnancy. The receptors stem from a female donor in good health, enrolled as a control in a pregnancy study. The CDR3 runs from the conserved cysteine through the conserved F or W. D genes are given only for firm matches. Only part of the rows carry a size: once, few, many, or a class if the clone is expanded.

len	d_gene	abundance	v_gene	j_gene	CDR3aa	CDR3nt
15	TRBD2	NA	TRBV15	TRBJ2-7	CATSRVSGGTYEQYF	TGTGCCACCAGCAGAGTTTCGGGAGGGACCTACGAGCAGTACTTC
14	TRBD2	NA	TRBV2	TRBJ2-3	CASSALAGDHTQYF	TGTGCCAGCAGTGCCCTAGCGGGAGATCATACGCAGTATTTT
14	NA	NA	TRBV19	TRBJ1-3	CASSLQLPGNTIYF	TGTGCCAGTAGTCTACAGTTACCTGGAAACACCATATATTTT
12	NA	few	TRBV29-1	TRBJ1-1	CSVRTGLSEAFF	TGCAGCGTCCGCACGGGACTCTCCGAAGCTTTCTTT
16	TRBD2	NA	TRBV7-9	TRBJ2-5	CASSLSKAGEQETQYF	TGTGCCAGCAGCTTATCTAAAGCGGGGGAACAAGAGACCCAGTACTTC
12	NA	NA	TRBV19	TRBJ1-5	CASSPQRQPQHF	TGTGCCAGTAGCCCCCAACGGCAGCCCCAGCATTTT
11	NA	few	TRBV7-9	TRBJ1-2	CASRNYYGYTF	TGTGCCAGCAGGAACTATTATGGCTACACCTTC
11	NA	NA	TRBV9	TRBJ2-1	CASSVQDEQFF	TGTGCCAGCAGCGTACAGGATGAGCAGTTCTTC
12	NA	NA	TRBV13	TRBJ2-7	CASSLEGDEQYF	TGTGCCAGCAGCTTAGAGGGAGACGAGCAGTACTTC
17	TRBD1	NA	TRBV11-2	TRBJ1-3	CASSLGQGITSGNTIYF	TGTGCCAGCAGCCTCGGACAGGGGATTACCTCTGGAAACACCATATATTTT
16	NA	NA	TRBV27	TRBJ2-7	CASSSVSWGGPYEQYF	TGTGCCAGCAGTTCTGTAAGTTGGGGGGGCCCCTACGAGCAGTACTTC
13	NA	NA	TRBV18	TRBJ2-5	CASSPSQQETQYF	TGTGCCAGCTCACCTAGCCAGCAAGAGACCCAGTACTTC
14	NA	NA	TRBV19	TRBJ2-7	CASSHRGSGYEQYF	TGTGCCAGTAGTCACCGAGGTAGCGGCTACGAGCAGTACTTC
16	TRBD2	NA	TRBV7-8	TRBJ2-1	CASSLRASGRHNEQFF	TGTGCCAGCAGCTTACGGGCTAGCGGGAGACACAATGAGCAGTTCTTC
17	TRBD1	once	TRBV28	TRBJ2-5	CASSQHSPGQGFGTQYF	TGTGCCAGCAGCCAACATTCCCCGGGACAGGGTTTCGGGACCCAGTACTTC
17	TRBD2	NA	TRBV4-1	TRBJ2-1	CASSQEGGASSYNEQFF	TGCGCCAGCAGCCAAGAGGGAGGGGCCTCCTCCTACAATGAGCAGTTCTTC
14	TRBD1	NA	TRBV10-1	TRBJ2-3	CASRGDRVADTQYF	TGCGCCAGCAGAGGAGACAGGGTGGCAGATACGCAGTATTTT
14	NA	NA	TRBV4-1	TRBJ2-1	CASSQRLGTDEQFF	TGCGCCAGCAGCCAACGACTAGGGACCGATGAGCAGTTCTTC
16	TRBD2	NA	TRBV6-5	TRBJ2-1	CASSYSSSGGYNEQFF	TGTGCCAGCAGTTACTCGAGTAGCGGGGGGTACAATGAGCAGTTCTTC
14	NA	once	TRBV6-5	TRBJ1-1	CASSPRAGIPGAFF	TGTGCCAGCAGTCCTCGAGCAGGGATTCCTGGGGCTTTCTTT
15	TRBD1	NA	TRBV4-2	TRBJ1-6	CASSPGTGRDSPLHF	TGTGCCAGCAGCCCGGGGACAGGGAGAGATTCACCCCTCCACTTT
15	NA	NA	TRBV6-5	TRBJ2-7	CASSYGSGRTYEQYF	TGTGCCAGCAGTTACGGGTCAGGGAGGACCTACGAGCAGTACTTC
17	TRBD1	NA	TRBV10-1	TRBJ2-2	CASSESGRGGWSGELFF	TGCGCCAGCAGTGAGTCTGGTCGAGGGGGCTGGTCCGGGGAGCTGTTTTTT
14	TRBD2	NA	TRBV19	TRBJ2-3	CASRREYSTDTQYF	TGTGCCAGTAGGCGGGAGTACAGCACAGATACGCAGTATTTT
14	TRBD2	NA	TRBV5-1	TRBJ2-7	CASRRTSGNYEQYF	TGCGCCAGCAGACGGACTAGCGGGAACTACGAGCAGTACTTC
16	NA	NA	TRBV28	TRBJ2-1	CASSLSGRGPGNEQFF	TGTGCCAGCAGTTTATCCGGGCGGGGACCGGGGAATGAGCAGTTCTTC
17	NA	NA	TRBV2	TRBJ1-1	CASRAKEVGYLNTEAFF	TGTGCCAGCAGGGCCAAGGAGGTAGGGTATCTGAACACTGAAGCTTTCTTT
14	NA	NA	TRBV18	TRBJ1-1	CASSYIEGAGEAFF	TGTGCCAGCTCTTACATCGAAGGGGCCGGTGAAGCTTTCTTT
14	TRBD2	NA	TRBV6-4	TRBJ2-1	CASSDPGLAGEQFF	TGTGCCAGCAGTGACCCCGGACTAGCTGGGGAGCAGTTCTTC
14	NA	NA	TRBV5-1	TRBJ1-3	CASRMTGDGNTIYF	TGCGCCAGCAGGATGACAGGCGATGGAAACACCATATATTTT
14	NA	NA	TRBV11-1	TRBJ2-7	CASSLEGVSYEQYF	TGTGCCAGCAGCTTAGAAGGGGTCTCCTACGAGCAGTACTTC
15	NA	NA	TRBV5-6	TRBJ2-1	CASGLSDSSYNEQFF	TGTGCCAGCGGGCTTTCGGACAGCTCATACAATGAGCAGTTCTTC
13	NA	NA	TRBV2	TRBJ1-5	CASREQINQPQHF	TGTGCCAGCAGGGAGCAGATCAATCAGCCCCAGCATTTT
17	TRBD1	NA	TRBV27	TRBJ1-1	CASSLSPLGGGSRGAFF	TGTGCCAGCAGTTTATCCCCGTTAGGGGGCGGATCCCGAGGAGCTTTCTTT
12	NA	NA	TRBV9	TRBJ1-1	CASRGVGGEAFF	TGTGCCAGCCGCGGGGTGGGAGGTGAAGCTTTCTTT
15	NA	NA	TRBV7-7	TRBJ2-5	CASSPSSAGTETQYF	TGTGCTAGCAGCCCGTCTAGCGCGGGGACGGAGACCCAGTACTTC
11	NA	NA	TRBV29-1	TRBJ2-7	CSVGGSYEQYF	TGCAGCGTTGGCGGTTCCTACGAGCAGTACTTC
14	TRBD2	NA	TRBV5-4	TRBJ2-1	CASSLAASYNEQFF	TGTGCCAGCAGCCTAGCGGCCTCCTACAATGAGCAGTTCTTC
15	TRBD1	NA	TRBV5-1	TRBJ1-2	CASSNGQGYNYGYTF	TGCGCCAGCAGCAACGGACAGGGCTATAACTATGGCTACACCTTC
14	TRBD1	NA	TRBV28	TRBJ2-1	CASRQGQGYNEQFF	TGTGCCAGCAGACAAGGACAGGGCTACAATGAGCAGTTCTTC
16	NA	NA	TRBV10-3	TRBJ1-5	CAISVTGRGSGQPQHF	TGTGCCATCAGTGTCACAGGGAGAGGTTCGGGTCAGCCCCAGCATTTT
13	NA	NA	TRBV30	TRBJ2-7	CAWSASGGREQYF	TGTGCCTGGAGTGCCTCAGGCGGGCGCGAGCAGTACTTC